This TCR beta chain came from a study of blood T cell repertoires in COVID-19. Some clones are missing from TCRdb's copy, which holds only in-frame ones; the method was immunoSEQ multiplex PCR. The sample holds tens of thousands of clones, about 87% seen once. After removal of 3 bases from V and 2 bases from J, the junction contained 0 bases not matched to a gene. Germline assignment: CDR1 SGHVS and CDR2 FQNEAQ. The CDR3 sequence is 14 residues long. There are a few counts of this clone. Sequencing was performed on peripheral blood. The V call is TRBV7-8, the J call TRBJ1-3, with 8 bases aligning to TRBD1. The TCR originated in a human donor in a cohort sampled during active COVID-19. CDR3 nucleotide sequence: TGTGCCAGCAGCTTGGACAGGGCTGGAAACACCATATATTTT. As protein: CASSLDRAGNTIYF. Based on the CDR3 plus reference TRBV7-8 and TRBJ1-3, the full variable domain is GAGVSQSPRYKVAKRGQDVALRCDPISGHVSLFWYQQALGQGPEFLTYFQNEAQLDKSGLPSDRFFAERPEGSVSTLKIQRTQQEDSAVYLCASSLDRAGNTIYFGEGSWLTVV.